The 17 T cell receptor beta chains in this list originate from one sample, sequenced in a study of shared T cell receptors in the human thymus. The table came from immunoSEQ multiplex PCR; TCRdb's copy has only in-frame clones and leaves some out. The table has about 660,000 clones, around nine tenths seen once. A further study also used this sample, focusing on human thymus T cells.

The specimen sequenced was thymocytes. These TCRs come from a boy younger than two with a congenital heart defect.

The chain recombines TRBV5-6 with TRBJ1-1; no definite D call. Trimming took 2 bases from V and 3 from J, leaving 17 bases between them. The CDR3 runs to 16 residues. Germline V gene data show CDR1 as SGHDT and CDR2 as YYEEEE. CDR3 region: CASSFYLRVKDTEAFF. DNA of the CDR3: TGTGCCAGCAGCTTCTACTTGAGGGTAAAAGACACTGAAGCTTTCTTT.

The gene calls are TRBV5-1 and TRBJ2-7; maybe TRBD1 (6 bases). This CDR3 spans 15 amino acids. The germline V gene encodes CDR1 SGHRS and CDR2 YFSETQ. Trimming left V 4 bases short and J 2 bases short, with 16 bases between. The CDR3 reads CASSPFGTRAYEQYF. CDR3 in DNA: TGCGCCAGCAGCCCGTTCGGGACAAGGGCCTACGAGCAGTACTTC.

V gene TRBV5-4 combines with J gene TRBJ1-1; D remains unclear. CDR1 and CDR2 from the germline V gene are SGHNT and YYREEE (reference sequence). V dropped 5 bases and J dropped 8 bases, with 25 bases sitting between them. The CDR3 has 16 residues. CDR3 sequence: CASSSYSSRRLTEAFF. In DNA form, the CDR3 reads TGTGCCAGCAGTTCCTATTCGTCCAGGCGCCTCACCGAAGCTTTCTTT.

This clone was counted a few times. V and J are TRBV9 and TRBJ2-1; D not certain. Trimming removed 3 bases at V and 3 bases at J, with 4 bases between. The CDR3 contains 12 residues. Germline values: CDR1 SGDLS, CDR2 YYNGEE. This chain's CDR3 is CASSEHYNEQFF. The DNA for the CDR3 is TGTGCCAGCAGCGAGCACTACAATGAGCAGTTCTTC.

The gene calls are TRBV7-6 and TRBJ2-1; 7 bases align to TRBD2. V trimming: 1 base; J trimming: 3 bases; junction bases outside the gene matches: 9. The CDR3 contains 17 residues. Germline V lookup: CDR1 SGHVS, CDR2 FNYEAQ. The chain's CDR3 is CASSLGGLTSDYNEQFF. CDR3 in DNA: TGTGCCAGCAGCTTAGGCGGGCTTACTAGCGACTACAATGAGCAGTTCTTC.

The rearrangement joins TRBV15 to TRBJ2-7; D gene unclear. The germline V and J ends were trimmed by 2 bases and 0 bases, with 17 bases remaining between them. Germline V CDR1 and CDR2: LNHNV, YYDKDF (reference sequence). There are 17 residues in the CDR3. In nucleotides, the CDR3 is TGTGCCACCAGCAGAAATATGGGCTCCTTGAGCTCCTACGAGCAGTACTTC. Translation gives CATSRNMGSLSSYEQYF.

This clone appeared once. The rearrangement joins TRBV4-1 to TRBJ2-7, with D possibly matching TRBD1 (5 bases). The CDR3 has 16 residues. Germline V CDR1 and CDR2: MGHRA, YSYEKL. The V end lost 0 bases, the J end lost 1 base, and 13 bases lay between the germline ends. The CDR3 coding sequence is TGCGCCAGCAGCCAAGAGGGATCAGGGTCGTCCTACGAGCAGTACTTC. The encoded protein is CASSQEGSGSSYEQYF.

V is TRBV4-3 and J is TRBJ2-5; the match to TRBD2 covers 12 bases. Trimming removed 2 bases from V and 7 bases from J; junction bases left unmatched: 8. This CDR3 has 16 amino acids. Per the germline V gene, CDR1 is LGHNA and CDR2 is YSLEER. CDR3 sequence (DNA): TGCGCCAGCAGCCAAAGACCACTAGCGGGAGGAGGGACCCAGTACTTC. The encoded protein is CASSQRPLAGGGTQYF.

This clone was detected once. This sequence joins TRBV4-3 and TRBJ2-5, with 8 positions matching TRBD1. The DNA end is a closer match to TRBJ2-7, so the J assignment may be wrong. Germline lookup yields CDR1 LGHNA and CDR2 YSLEER. This CDR3 is built from 16 residues. The DNA for the CDR3 is TGCGCCAGCAGCCCATACCGGGACAGGCCCTCCTACGAGCAGTACTTC. Residues: CASSPYRDRPSYEQYF.

The rearrangement links TRBV5-6 to TRBJ2-5, with D unresolved. Germline CDR1 reads SGHDT; CDR2 reads YYEEEE. V lost 0 bases and J lost 5, with 8 bases in between. The CDR3 has 13 amino acids. The CDR3 sequence is CASSLAGMETQYF. CDR3 nucleotide sequence: TGTGCCAGCAGCTTGGCAGGTATGGAGACCCAGTACTTC.

The chain recombines TRBV27 with TRBJ2-3, with 7 bases fitting TRBD1. Germline CDR1 is MNHEY and CDR2 is SMNVEV (reference sequence). After removal of 0 bases from V and 7 bases from J, the junction contained 10 bases not matched to a gene. This CDR3 contains 16 residues. The CDR3 coding sequence is TGTGCCAGCAGTTTATCCCCCAGGACAGGCCCTTATACGCAGTATTTT. It yields the protein CASSLSPRTGPYTQYF.

The chain has TRBV27 and TRBJ1-5; TRBD1 might be the D (6 bases). The V end lost 4 bases, the J end lost 5 bases, and 18 bases lay between the germline ends. The germline V gene encodes CDR1 MNHEY and CDR2 SMNVEV (reference sequence). This CDR3 has 16 residues. The CDR3 is CASSSSNRGGHQPQHF. The CDR3 region has the DNA TGTGCCAGCAGTTCCTCTAATCGGGGGGGGCATCAGCCCCAGCATTTT.

With regard to this clone: An end of the junction does not agree with germline; a read error may underlie this. This chain joins TRBV12-5 and TRBJ2-7; 12 bases fit TRBD2. Per the germline V gene, CDR1 is LGHNT and CDR2 is FRNRAP. The CDR3 runs to 16 residues. Here the CDR3 reads CASGLTSSGRAYEQYF. The CDR3 region has the DNA TGTGCTAGTGGTTTGACCTCTAGCGGGAGGGCCTATGAGCAGTACTTC.

CDR3 protein: CASSLEAVSYNEQFF. The CDR3 DNA follows: TGTGCCAGCAGCTTAGAAGCGGTCTCCTACAATGAGCAGTTCTTC. This rearrangement joins TRBV7-8 to TRBJ2-1; D perhaps matches TRBD2 (5 bases). This CDR3 comprises 15 residues. From germline, CDR1 is SGHVS and CDR2 FQNEAQ. V was pared by 1 base and J by 0 bases, with 7 bases between.

The V and J genes are TRBV2 and TRBJ1-1, with TRBD1 identical over 10 bases. The germline gives CDR1 SNHLY, CDR2 FYNNEI. The CDR3 consists of 13 residues. V shed 6 bases and J 12 bases; nucleotides not matched to a gene: 10. The CDR3 sequence is CASSETGTGATFF. CDR3 bases: TGTGCCAGCAGCGAAACCGGGACAGGGGCGACTTTCTTT.

V is TRBV7-2 and J is TRBJ2-5, with 11 bases lining up with TRBD2. V lost 3 bases to trimming and J lost 7 bases; unmatched junction nucleotides: 4. Germline V lookup: CDR1 SGHTA, CDR2 FQGNSA. This CDR3 spans 14 amino acids. CDR3 residues: CASSLTSGVGTQYF. Written as DNA, the CDR3 is TGTGCCAGCAGCTTGACTAGCGGGGTTGGGACCCAGTACTTC.

This sequence joins TRBV5-4 and TRBJ2-5; D remains unclear. The CDR3 runs to 17 residues. Germline lookup yields CDR1 SGHNT and CDR2 YYREEE (reference sequence). V lost 0 bases and J lost 2, with 17 bases in between. The CDR3 region has the DNA TGTGCCAGCAGCTTGGAGGCGGCAAAACCGGAGCAAGAGACCCAGTACTTC. Its protein product is CASSLEAAKPEQETQYF. The variable domain in full, with the rest retrieved from reference TRBV5-4 and TRBJ2-5, is ETGVTQSPTHLIKTRGQQVTLRCSSQSGHNTVSWYQQALGQGPQFIFQYYREEENGRGNFPPRFSGLQFPNYSSELNVNALELDDSALYLCASSLEAAKPEQETQYFGPGTRLLVL.